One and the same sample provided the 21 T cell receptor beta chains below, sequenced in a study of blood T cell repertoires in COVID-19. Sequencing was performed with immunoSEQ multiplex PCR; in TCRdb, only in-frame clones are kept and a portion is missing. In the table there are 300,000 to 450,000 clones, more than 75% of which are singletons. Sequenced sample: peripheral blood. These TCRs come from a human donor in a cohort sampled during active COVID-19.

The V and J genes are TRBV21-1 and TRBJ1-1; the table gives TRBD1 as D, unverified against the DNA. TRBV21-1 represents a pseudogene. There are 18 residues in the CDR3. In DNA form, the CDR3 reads TGTGCCAGCAGCAACGGCCCCTCGGGACAGGTATACGCCGTTGAAGCTTTCTTT. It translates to CASSNGPSGQVYAVEAFF.

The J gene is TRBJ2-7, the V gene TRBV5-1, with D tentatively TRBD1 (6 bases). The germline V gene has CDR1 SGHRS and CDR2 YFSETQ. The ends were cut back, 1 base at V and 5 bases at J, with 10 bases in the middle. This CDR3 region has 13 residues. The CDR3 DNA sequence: TGCGCCAGCAGCTTGACAGGGTTCAACGAGCAGTACTTC. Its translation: CASSLTGFNEQYF.

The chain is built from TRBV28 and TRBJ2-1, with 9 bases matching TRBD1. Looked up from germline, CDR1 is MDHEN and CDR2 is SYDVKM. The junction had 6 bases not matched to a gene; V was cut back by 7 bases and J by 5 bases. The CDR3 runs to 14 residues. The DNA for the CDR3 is TGTGCCAGCAAAACAGGGGGCCCGGACAATGAGCAGTTCTTC. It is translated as CASKTGGPDNEQFF.

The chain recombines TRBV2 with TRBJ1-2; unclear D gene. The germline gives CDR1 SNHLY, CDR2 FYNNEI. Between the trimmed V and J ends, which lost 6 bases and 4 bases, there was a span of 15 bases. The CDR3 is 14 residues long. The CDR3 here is CASRAEGASYGYTF. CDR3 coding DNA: TGTGCCAGCAGGGCGGAGGGCGCCTCCTATGGCTACACCTTC.

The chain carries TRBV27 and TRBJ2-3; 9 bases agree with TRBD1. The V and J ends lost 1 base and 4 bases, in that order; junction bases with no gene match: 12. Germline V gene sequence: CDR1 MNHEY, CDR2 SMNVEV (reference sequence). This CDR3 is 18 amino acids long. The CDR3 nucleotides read TGTGCCAGCAGTTTATATGGAACGGGACAGGGTAAAGCAGATACGCAGTATTTT. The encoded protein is CASSLYGTGQGKADTQYF.

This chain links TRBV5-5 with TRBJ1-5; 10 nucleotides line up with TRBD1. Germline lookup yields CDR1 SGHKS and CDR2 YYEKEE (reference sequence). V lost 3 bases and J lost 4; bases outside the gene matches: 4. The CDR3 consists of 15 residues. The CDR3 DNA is TGTGCCAGCAGCTATGACAGGGGGCGGAATCAGCCCCAGCATTTT. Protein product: CASSYDRGRNQPQHF.

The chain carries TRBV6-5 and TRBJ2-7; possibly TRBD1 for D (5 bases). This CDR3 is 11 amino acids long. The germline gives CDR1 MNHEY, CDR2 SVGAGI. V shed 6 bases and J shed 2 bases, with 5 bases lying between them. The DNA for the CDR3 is TGTGCCAGCAGACAGGCCTACGAGCAGTACTTC. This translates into CASRQAYEQYF.

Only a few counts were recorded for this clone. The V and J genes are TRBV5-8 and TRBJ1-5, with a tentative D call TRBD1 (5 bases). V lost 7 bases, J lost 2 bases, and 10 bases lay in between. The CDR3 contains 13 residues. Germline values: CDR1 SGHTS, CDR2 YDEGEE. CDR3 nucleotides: TGTGCCAGCCGGGGGAGGGGCAATCAGCCCCAGCATTTT. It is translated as CASRGRGNQPQHF.

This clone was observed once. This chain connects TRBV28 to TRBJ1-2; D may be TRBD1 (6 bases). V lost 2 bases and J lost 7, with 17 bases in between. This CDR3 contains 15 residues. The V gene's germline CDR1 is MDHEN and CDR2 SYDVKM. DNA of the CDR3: TGTGCCAGCAGTTTAGGAAATCTGGGGGCGCGTGGCTACACCTTC. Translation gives CASSLGNLGARGYTF.

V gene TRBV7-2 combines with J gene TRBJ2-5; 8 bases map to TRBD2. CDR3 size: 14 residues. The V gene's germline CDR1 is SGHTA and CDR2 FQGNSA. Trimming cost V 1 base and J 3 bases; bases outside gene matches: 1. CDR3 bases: TGTGCCAGCAGCTTAGAGACTAGCGAAGAGACCCAGTACTTC. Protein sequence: CASSLETSEETQYF. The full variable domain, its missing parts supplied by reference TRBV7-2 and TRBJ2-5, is GAGVSQSPSNKVTEKGKDVELRCDPISGHTALYWYRQSLGQGLEFLIYFQGNSAPDKSGLPSDRFSAERTGGSVSTLTIQRTQQEDSAVYLCASSLETSEETQYFGPGTRLLVL.

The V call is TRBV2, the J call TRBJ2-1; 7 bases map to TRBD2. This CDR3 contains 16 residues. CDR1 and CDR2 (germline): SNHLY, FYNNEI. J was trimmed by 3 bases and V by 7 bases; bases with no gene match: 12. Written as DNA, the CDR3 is TGTGCCAGCACCCTAAGCTACGGCGGGGGCTACAATGAGCAGTTCTTC. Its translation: CASTLSYGGGYNEQFF.

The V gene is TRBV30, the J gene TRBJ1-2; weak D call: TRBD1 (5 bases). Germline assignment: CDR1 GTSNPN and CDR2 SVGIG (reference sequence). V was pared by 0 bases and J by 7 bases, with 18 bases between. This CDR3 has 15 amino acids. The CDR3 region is CAWSVQGARSGGYTF. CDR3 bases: TGTGCCTGGAGTGTACAAGGGGCGCGGTCTGGTGGCTACACCTTC.

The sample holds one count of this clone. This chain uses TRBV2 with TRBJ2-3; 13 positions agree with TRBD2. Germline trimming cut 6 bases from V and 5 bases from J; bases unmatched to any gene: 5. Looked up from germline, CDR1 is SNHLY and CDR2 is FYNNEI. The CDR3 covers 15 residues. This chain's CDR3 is CASRLLAGGVDTQYF. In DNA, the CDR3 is TGTGCCAGCAGATTACTAGCGGGGGGGGTAGATACGCAGTATTTT.

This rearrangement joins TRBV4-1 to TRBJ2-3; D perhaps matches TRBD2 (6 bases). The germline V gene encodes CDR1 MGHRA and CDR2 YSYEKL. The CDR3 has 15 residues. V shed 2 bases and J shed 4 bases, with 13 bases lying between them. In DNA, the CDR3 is TGCGCCAGCAGCCAAATAGGACTATCATCAGATACGCAGTATTTT. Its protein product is CASSQIGLSSDTQYF.

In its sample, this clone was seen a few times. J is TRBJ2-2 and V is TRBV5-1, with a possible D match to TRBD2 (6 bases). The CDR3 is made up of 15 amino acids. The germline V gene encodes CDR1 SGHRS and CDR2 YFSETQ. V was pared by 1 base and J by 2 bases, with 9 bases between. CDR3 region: CASSLSGDNTGELFF. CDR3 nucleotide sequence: TGCGCCAGCAGCTTGTCGGGGGACAACACCGGGGAGCTGTTTTTT.

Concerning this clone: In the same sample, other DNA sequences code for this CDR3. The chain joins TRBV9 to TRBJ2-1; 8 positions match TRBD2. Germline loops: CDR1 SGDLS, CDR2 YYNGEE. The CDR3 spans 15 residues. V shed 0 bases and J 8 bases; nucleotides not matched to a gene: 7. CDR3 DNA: TGTGCCAGCAGCGTAGACGGGAGGGCCTTAGATGAGCAGTTCTTC. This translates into CASSVDGRALDEQFF.

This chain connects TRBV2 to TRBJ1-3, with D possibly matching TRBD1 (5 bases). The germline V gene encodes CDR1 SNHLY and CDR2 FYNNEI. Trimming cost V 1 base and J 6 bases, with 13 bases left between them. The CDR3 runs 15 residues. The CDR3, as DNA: TGTGCCAGCAGTGAAGTTTGGATGGACAAAAACACCATATATTTT. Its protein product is CASSEVWMDKNTIYF. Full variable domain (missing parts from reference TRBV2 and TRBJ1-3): EPEVTQTPSHQVTQMGQEVILRCVPISNHLYFYWYRQILGQKVEFLVSFYNNEISEKSEIFDDQFSVERPDGSNFTLKIRSTKLEDSAMYFCASSEVWMDKNTIYFGEGSWLTVV.

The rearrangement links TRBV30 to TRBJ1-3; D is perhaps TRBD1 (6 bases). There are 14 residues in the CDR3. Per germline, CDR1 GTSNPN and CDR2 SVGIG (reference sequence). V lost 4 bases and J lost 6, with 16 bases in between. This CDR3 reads CAWTIGTSENTIYF. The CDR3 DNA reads TGTGCCTGGACCATCGGGACATCGGAAAACACCATATATTTT.

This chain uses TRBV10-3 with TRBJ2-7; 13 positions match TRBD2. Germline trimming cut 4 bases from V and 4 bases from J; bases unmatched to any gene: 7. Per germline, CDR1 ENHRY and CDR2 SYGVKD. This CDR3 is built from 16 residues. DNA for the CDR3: TGTGCCATCAGTGGTGGGACTAGCGGGGTGATATACGAGCAGTACTTC. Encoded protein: CAISGGTSGVIYEQYF.

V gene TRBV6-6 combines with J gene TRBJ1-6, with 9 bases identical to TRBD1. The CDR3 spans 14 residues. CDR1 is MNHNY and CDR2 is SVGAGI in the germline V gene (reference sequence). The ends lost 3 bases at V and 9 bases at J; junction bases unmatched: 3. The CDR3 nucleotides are TGTGCCAGCAGTTATGGACAGGGGAGTTCACCCCTCCACTTT. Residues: CASSYGQGSSPLHF.

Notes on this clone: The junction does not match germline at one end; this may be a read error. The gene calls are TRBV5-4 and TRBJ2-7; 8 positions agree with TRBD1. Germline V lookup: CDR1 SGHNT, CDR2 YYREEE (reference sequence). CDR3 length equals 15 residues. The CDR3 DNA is TGTGCCAGCAGCTCTATGGGACAGGACTCCCACGAGCAGTACTTC. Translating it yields CASSSMGQDSHEQYF.